The entry below gives a single TCR beta chain sequence along with its context. What it binds is not known. The length of the CDR3 is 16 residues. With 4 bases removed from V and 1 base from J, the gap between germline ends came to 16 bases. Germline CDR1 reads SEHNR; CDR2 reads FQNEAQ (reference sequence). These data originate in a study of a mutant IDH1 vaccine in newly diagnosed glioma. Study summary: Treatment recipients were approximately 60% male and about 40% female, and their mean age was about 40 years. Earlier therapy was either radiotherapy, temozolomide, or both, and most got both. Study results and limitations: Overall, roughly 95% of patients had vaccine-induced immune responses.

Specified time point: week 11, during vaccination. Doses comprised 300 ug of mutant IDH1 20-mer peptide each, plus topical imiquimod. TCRdb's table, derived via immunoSEQ multiplex PCR, lists solely in-frame clones and lacks some. Found here are around 130,000 clones, around 80% of them singletons; the top ten hold 5% to 7%. The TCR sequence derives from a man aged 40-50 years with glioma. The chain carries TRBV7-9 and TRBJ2-5; D unclear. Sequenced material: PBMCs, taken from a glioma patient whose treatment included an IDH1 peptide vaccine. The CDR3 DNA is TGTGCCAGCAGCTCGACCATAACGGGTTCCCAAGAGACCCAGTACTTC. This translates into CASSSTITGSQETQYF.